The following is a T cell receptor beta chain sequence with its context. The antigen is unknown. This entry comes from a study of OX40 agonist ivuxolimab in advanced cancers. The overall study: Averaging approximately 60 years in age, with a range of about 23 to 79, the cohort was approximately 83% male. Therapy given before enrollment (anti-PD-1, anti-PD-L1 or anti-CTLA-4) was allowed, and around 40% had some. Findings and caveats of the study: Both CD4+ and CD8+ T cell populations in blood had undergone clonal expansion by week 6 at 0.1 to 3.0 mg/kg.

This CDR3 contains 14 residues. V trimming: 7 bases; J trimming: 6 bases; junction bases outside the gene matches: 9. Germline V lookup: CDR1 GTSNPN, CDR2 SVGIG (reference sequence). Sequencing was performed with immunoSEQ multiplex PCR; in TCRdb, only in-frame clones are kept and a portion is missing. The table shows some 39,000 clones, with roughly 90% occurring only once. At cycle 4 day 1, cycle 7 day 1, and baseline, blood was sampled. This chain uses TRBV30 with TRBJ2-1; 10 nucleotides match TRBD2. The TCR sequence derives from an adult with an advanced solid tumor such as melanoma, head and neck, liver or kidney cancer. The specimen comprised CD4+ or CD8+ T cells sorted from blood, sampled in a trial of the OX40 agonist ivuxolimab. CDR3 region: CALERGGSINEQFF. CDR3 nucleotide sequence: TGTGCCTTGGAGCGGGGGGGCTCTATCAATGAGCAGTTCTTC.